One and the same sample provided the 8 T cell receptor beta chains below, sequenced in a study of beta chain features in type 1 diabetes. Study-level results: Moderate but significant shortening of TCRB CDR3s was recorded in all four CD4+ subsets from Type 1 diabetes patients.

Their antigens remain unidentified. Every bit of the isolated RNA underwent reverse transcription, so sequencing read expressed TCRB transcripts. Data came from immunoSEQ multiplex PCR; TCRdb stores just in-frame clones and leaves some out. This table holds hundreds of thousands of clones, over 11% found once. The sequenced sample consisted of naive CD4+ T cells from blood. Source of these receptors: a man between 25 and 39 years old with type 1 diabetes.

This clone was seen a handful of times. The chain couples TRBV7-2 to TRBJ2-1, with D unresolved. The CDR3 is 18 residues long. Trimming shortened V by 3 bases and J by 0 bases, and 18 bases separated the two germline ends. Germline CDR1 is SGHTA and CDR2 is FQGNSA. In DNA, the CDR3 is TGTGCCAGCAGCTTCCCCGTTCGCGAGTCGAACTCCTACAATGAGCAGTTCTTC. As protein: CASSFPVRESNSYNEQFF. Using reference TRBV7-2 and TRBJ2-1 for the parts outside the CDR3, the full variable domain is GAGVSQSPSNKVTEKGKDVELRCDPISGHTALYWYRQSLGQGLEFLIYFQGNSAPDKSGLPSDRFSAERTGGSVSTLTIQRTQQEDSAVYLCASSFPVRESNSYNEQFFGPGTRLTVL.

The genes are TRBV2 and TRBJ1-5, with a possible D match to TRBD1 (5 bases). V gave up 7 bases and J gave up 0 bases, with 7 bases separating them. The CDR3 covers 13 residues. Germline V lookup: CDR1 SNHLY, CDR2 FYNNEI. The CDR3 loop reads CASMGLSNQPQHF. The CDR3 DNA reads as TGTGCCAGCATGGGACTTAGCAATCAGCCCCAGCATTTT.

This chain joins TRBV10-3 and TRBJ2-7, with 11 bases fitting TRBD2. Per the germline V gene, CDR1 is ENHRY and CDR2 is SYGVKD. CDR3 length: 15 amino acids. With V trimmed by 5 bases and J by 3 bases, 6 bases remained unmatched. The CDR3 bases are TGTGCCATCAGTAACGCCGGGACTAGCGGCTACGAGCAGTACTTC. This encodes CAISNAGTSGYEQYF.

This chain uses TRBV7-9 with TRBJ2-2; the match to TRBD1 covers 10 bases. The CDR3 sequence is 15 residues long. Germline-derived CDR1 and CDR2 are SEHNR and FQNEAQ (reference sequence). Trimming at V came to 5 bases and at J to 5 bases, leaving 5 bases not matched to a gene. CDR3 protein: CASSPGQGWTGELFF. CDR3 nucleotide sequence: TGTGCCAGCAGCCCGGGACAGGGGTGGACCGGGGAGCTGTTTTTT.

The chain joins TRBV7-9 to TRBJ2-1, with D possibly matching TRBD2 (6 bases). CDR1 and CDR2 from the germline V gene are SEHNR and FQNEAQ (reference sequence). The V end lost 1 base, the J end lost 7 bases, and 11 bases lay between the germline ends. This CDR3 spans 14 amino acids. This chain's CDR3 is CASSLEAGRNEQFF. The CDR3 bases are TGTGCCAGCAGCTTAGAGGCGGGAAGGAATGAGCAGTTCTTC.

The chain has TRBV28 and TRBJ2-5; D is perhaps TRBD2 (6 bases). The CDR3 extends over 15 amino acids. Trimming took 4 bases from V and 4 from J, leaving 16 bases between them. Germline loops: CDR1 MDHEN, CDR2 SYDVKM. This CDR3 reads CASSYTGLTGETQYF. The CDR3, as DNA: TGTGCCAGCAGTTACACGGGACTCACCGGAGAGACCCAGTACTTC.

The chain links TRBV6-6 to TRBJ2-5; TRBD1 aligns across 8 bases. J lost 5 bases, V lost 6 bases, and 8 bases had no gene match. The CDR3 extends over 14 amino acids. Germline V CDR1 and CDR2: MNHNY, SVGAGI (reference sequence). DNA of the CDR3: TGTGCCAGCAGCCCAATACAGGGGGGTGAGACCCAGTACTTC. It translates to CASSPIQGGETQYF.

This clone was detected a few times. This rearrangement joins TRBV12-5 to TRBJ2-1; D uncertain. This CDR3 has 11 residues. Deletions cut 4 bases from V and 4 bases from J, with 2 bases between. Germline V gene data show CDR1 as LGHNT and CDR2 as FRNRAP. The CDR3 here is CASGSYNEQFF. In DNA, the CDR3 is TGTGCTAGTGGTTCATACAATGAGCAGTTCTTC.